The 4 T cell receptor beta chains below all came from one sample that was sequenced in a study of OX40 agonist ivuxolimab in advanced cancers. Clones were read by immunoSEQ multiplex PCR, and TCRdb kept only the in-frame ones, dropping some. Of 70,000 to 90,000 clones listed, 75% to 95% are singletons. Sample: CD4+ or CD8+ T cells sorted from blood, taken in a trial of the OX40 agonist ivuxolimab. The receptors come from an adult with an advanced solid tumor such as melanoma, head and neck, liver or kidney cancer.

This sequence joins TRBV4-3 and TRBJ2-1; D unclear. Between the trimmed V and J ends, which lost 0 bases and 2 bases, there was a span of 8 bases. Germline V gives CDR1 LGHNA, CDR2 YSLEER. The CDR3 is 15 amino acids. The CDR3 DNA follows: TGCGCCAGCAGCCAAGACATCGACGCCTACAATGAGCAGTTCTTC. This codes for CASSQDIDAYNEQFF.

This chain uses TRBV4-2 with TRBJ2-3; D possibly matches TRBD1 or TRBD2 (5 bases each). Germline CDR1 reads LGHNA; CDR2 reads YNFKEQ. This CDR3 is 16 amino acids long. The V and J ends lost 0 bases and 1 base respectively, with 11 bases between them. CDR3 nucleotides: TGTGCCAGCAGCCAAGAGAGGGGTCAAGGCACAGATACGCAGTATTTT. Amino acids: CASSQERGQGTDTQYF.

This clone was counted once. The genes are TRBV30 and TRBJ2-1, with 11 bases identical to TRBD2. The CDR3 extends over 13 amino acids. Germline V CDR1 and CDR2: GTSNPN, SVGIG (reference sequence). The V and J ends lost 8 bases and 6 bases, in that order; junction bases with no gene match: 6. CDR3 in amino acids: CASSGGAGNEQFF. CDR3 DNA: TGTGCCAGTAGCGGGGGGGCTGGCAATGAGCAGTTCTTC. The whole variable domain, filled in from reference TRBV30 and TRBJ2-1, reads SQTIHQWPATLVQPVGSPLSLECTVEGTSNPNLYWYRQAAGRGLQLLFYSVGIGQISSEVPQNLSASRPQDRQFILSSKKLLLSDSGFYLCASSGGAGNEQFFGPGTRLTVL.

V gene TRBV27 combines with J gene TRBJ1-6, with D unclear. This CDR3 spans 14 amino acids. V was clipped by 3 bases and J by 10 bases, with 13 bases between them. In germline, CDR1 is MNHEY, CDR2 SMNVEV (reference sequence). In DNA, the CDR3 is TGTGCCAGCAGTTTGTTAAGGGTTGACTCACCCCTCCACTTT. Amino acids: CASSLLRVDSPLHF.